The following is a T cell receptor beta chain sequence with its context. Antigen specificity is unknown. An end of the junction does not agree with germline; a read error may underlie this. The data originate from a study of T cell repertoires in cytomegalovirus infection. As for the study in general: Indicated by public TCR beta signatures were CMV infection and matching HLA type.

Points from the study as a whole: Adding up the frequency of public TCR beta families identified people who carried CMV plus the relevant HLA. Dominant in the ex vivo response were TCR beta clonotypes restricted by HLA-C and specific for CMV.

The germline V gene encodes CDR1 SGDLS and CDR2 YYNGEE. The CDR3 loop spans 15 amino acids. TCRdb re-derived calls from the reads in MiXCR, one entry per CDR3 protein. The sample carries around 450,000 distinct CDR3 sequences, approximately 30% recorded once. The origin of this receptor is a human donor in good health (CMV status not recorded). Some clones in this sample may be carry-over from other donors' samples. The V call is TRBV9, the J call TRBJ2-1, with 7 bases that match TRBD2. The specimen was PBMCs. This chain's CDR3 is CSSSEISGKYNEQFF. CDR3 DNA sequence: TGTTCCAGCAGCGAAATCAGCGGGAAATACAATGAGCAGTTCTTC.